The 3 T cell receptor beta chains presented below share a single source sample, sequenced in a study of blood T cell repertoires in COVID-19. Sequencing used immunoSEQ multiplex PCR; TCRdb keeps in-frame clones, though not all of them. The sample carries some 210,000 clones, 89% recorded once. The specimen was peripheral blood. The source of these receptors is a woman aged 40 to 50 with acute or convalescent COVID-19.

The rearrangement joins TRBV7-2 to TRBJ1-2; tentatively, D is TRBD1 (6 bases). The CDR3 is 13 residues long. Germline-derived CDR1 and CDR2 are SGHTA and FQGNSA. V lost 11 bases and J 7 bases, leaving 20 bases between the germline ends. CDR3 amino acids: CASKRGALPGYTF. CDR3 bases: TGTGCCTCAAAACGGGGGGCGCTCCCTGGCTACACCTTC.

The chain carries TRBV5-6 and TRBJ1-1, with TRBD1 matching over 7 bases. V dropped 4 bases and J dropped 1; count of bases not matched to a gene: 10. Per the germline V gene, CDR1 is SGHDT and CDR2 is YYEEEE. The CDR3 contains 16 residues. The CDR3 DNA reads as TGTGCCAGCAGCACCGCTGACAGGGTGAAGAACACTGAAGCTTTCTTT. Translated, it gives CASSTADRVKNTEAFF.

This clone was seen just once. This sequence joins TRBV6-5 and TRBJ1-2; D ambiguous. Germline V gene lookup returns CDR1 MNHEY and CDR2 SVGAGI. V was clipped by 2 bases and J by 1 base, with 8 bases between them. This CDR3 has 14 amino acids. In DNA form, the CDR3 reads TGTGCCAGCAGTTACACCGCCAGTAACTATGGCTACACCTTC. The encoded protein is CASSYTASNYGYTF.